These T cell receptor beta chains were read from a single sample in a study of CD4 T cell repertoires in COVID-19. Produced via immunoSEQ multiplex PCR; TCRdb's table is partial and in-frame only. Among about 75,000 clones listed, 83% were seen once. This sample comprised CD4+ T cells from peripheral blood, obtained after recovery from COVID-19. These receptors all come from a human donor who had COVID-19. The CDR3 runs from the conserved cysteine through the conserved F or W. The D gene is left open where the match is weak. Not every row has a clone size; where given, it reads once, few, many or a size class.

v_gene: TRBV11-2; len: 18; d_gene: TRBD2; j_gene: TRBJ2-3; abundance: .; CDR3aa: CASSLVLAGVFGTDTQYF; CDR3nt: TGTGCCAGCAGCTTAGTACTAGCGGGAGTGTTCGGCACAGATACGCAGTATTTT
v_gene: TRBV15; len: 15; d_gene: .; j_gene: TRBJ1-4; abundance: .; CDR3aa: CATSRDGGPGEKLFF; CDR3nt: TGTGCCACCAGCAGAGATGGGGGGCCTGGGGAAAAACTGTTTTTT
v_gene: TRBV2; len: 22; d_gene: TRBD1; j_gene: TRBJ1-5; abundance: once; CDR3aa: CASSEAGVPSGTGVWGNQPQHF; CDR3nt: TGTGCCAGCAGTGAAGCGGGAGTCCCAAGTGGCACAGGGGTTTGGGGCAATCAGCCCCAGCATTTT
v_gene: TRBV7-3; len: 16; d_gene: .; j_gene: TRBJ1-1; abundance: .; CDR3aa: CASSLRHSLVNTEAFF; CDR3nt: TGTGCCAGCAGTCTAAGGCACAGTTTAGTGAACACTGAAGCTTTCTTT
v_gene: TRBV5-6; len: 15; d_gene: .; j_gene: TRBJ2-1; abundance: .; CDR3aa: CASSRTEKTHNEQFF; CDR3nt: TGTGCCAGCAGCCGGACAGAAAAAACCCACAATGAGCAGTTCTTC
v_gene: TRBV19; len: 17; d_gene: TRBD2; j_gene: TRBJ2-3; abundance: .; CDR3aa: CASSIPTTSGFEDTQYF; CDR3nt: TGTGCCAGTAGTATTCCCACGACTAGCGGATTTGAGGATACGCAGTATTTT
v_gene: TRBV5-4; len: 14; d_gene: .; j_gene: TRBJ2-5; abundance: once; CDR3aa: CASSLDRVGETQYF; CDR3nt: TGTGCCAGCAGCTTGGACAGGGTTGGAGAGACCCAGTACTTC
v_gene: TRBV10-3; len: 14; d_gene: .; j_gene: TRBJ2-3; abundance: few; CDR3aa: CAIHPGPSTDTQYF; CDR3nt: TGTGCCATCCACCCGGGGCCCTCTACAGATACGCAGTATTTT
v_gene: TRBV7-6; len: 14; d_gene: .; j_gene: TRBJ1-3; abundance: .; CDR3aa: CASSLSGSGNTIYF; CDR3nt: TGTGCCAGCAGCTTGTCAGGCTCTGGAAACACCATATATTTT
v_gene: TRBV4-1; len: 16; d_gene: TRBD2; j_gene: TRBJ2-1; abundance: .; CDR3aa: CASSQRTSGNNNEQFF; CDR3nt: TGCGCCAGCAGCCAGCGGACTAGCGGCAACAACAATGAGCAGTTCTTC
v_gene: TRBV30; len: 14; d_gene: .; j_gene: TRBJ1-3; abundance: few; CDR3aa: CAWSTERILGTIYF; CDR3nt: TGTGCCTGGAGTACCGAGCGCATTCTCGGCACCATATATTTT
v_gene: TRBV18; len: 15; d_gene: .; j_gene: TRBJ2-1; abundance: .; CDR3aa: CASSGETGLNNEQFF; CDR3nt: TGTGCCAGCTCAGGGGAGACAGGCTTGAACAATGAGCAGTTCTTC
v_gene: TRBV6-2/TRBV6-3; len: 15; d_gene: .; j_gene: TRBJ1-4; abundance: .; CDR3aa: CASSPGEGYNEKLFF; CDR3nt: TGTGCCAGCAGTCCCGGGGAGGGCTATAATGAAAAACTGTTTTTT
v_gene: TRBV7-8; len: 13; d_gene: .; j_gene: TRBJ1-2; abundance: .; CDR3aa: CASSFGPDYGYTF; CDR3nt: TGTGCCAGCAGCTTTGGGCCGGATTATGGCTACACCTTC
v_gene: TRBV6-6; len: 11; d_gene: .; j_gene: TRBJ1-2; abundance: .; CDR3aa: CASSATLGYTF; CDR3nt: TGTGCCAGCAGTGCCACTCTAGGCTACACCTTC
v_gene: TRBV5-4; len: 15; d_gene: .; j_gene: TRBJ1-6; abundance: .; CDR3aa: CASSLVGRGGSPLHF; CDR3nt: TGTGCCAGCAGCTTGGTCGGCAGGGGAGGATCACCCCTCCACTTT
v_gene: TRBV7-8; len: 14; d_gene: .; j_gene: TRBJ1-3; abundance: .; CDR3aa: CASSLTGSGNTIYF; CDR3nt: TGTGCCAGCAGCTTAACGGGATCAGGAAACACCATATATTTT
v_gene: TRBV3-1/TRBV3-2; len: 15; d_gene: .; j_gene: TRBJ2-7; abundance: .; CDR3aa: CASSQVPTASYEQYF; CDR3nt: TGTGCCAGCAGCCAAGTTCCCACGGCCTCCTACGAGCAGTACTTC
v_gene: TRBV6-1; len: 15; d_gene: TRBD1; j_gene: TRBJ1-4; abundance: .; CDR3aa: CASSEAGGGKEKLFF; CDR3nt: TGTGCCAGCAGTGAAGCAGGGGGCGGTAAGGAAAAACTGTTTTTT
v_gene: TRBV24-1; len: 12; d_gene: .; j_gene: TRBJ2-1; abundance: .; CDR3aa: CATSERSNEQFF; CDR3nt: TGTGCCACCAGTGAGCGGAGCAATGAGCAGTTCTTC
v_gene: TRBV9; len: 16; d_gene: TRBD2; j_gene: TRBJ2-3; abundance: .; CDR3aa: CASSVGGSGGTDTQYF; CDR3nt: TGTGCCAGCAGCGTAGGCGGGAGTGGAGGCACAGATACGCAGTATTTT
v_gene: TRBV4-1; len: 15; d_gene: TRBD1; j_gene: TRBJ1-6; abundance: .; CDR3aa: CASSQEGTVISPLHF; CDR3nt: TGCGCCAGCAGCCAAGAAGGGACAGTTATTTCACCCCTCCACTTT
v_gene: TRBV10-2; len: 12; d_gene: TRBD1; j_gene: TRBJ2-1; abundance: few; CDR3aa: CASSVQGDEQFF; CDR3nt: TGCGCCAGCAGTGTCCAGGGGGATGAGCAGTTCTTC
v_gene: TRBV3-1/TRBV3-2; len: 15; d_gene: TRBD2; j_gene: TRBJ2-3; abundance: .; CDR3aa: CASSTGLAVIGTQYF; CDR3nt: TGTGCCAGCAGCACGGGACTAGCGGTTATTGGTACGCAGTATTTT